The table lists the clone carrying this T cell receptor beta chain with a few counts. This entry comes from a study of Ad26.COV2.S vaccination and SARS-CoV-2 variants. Treatment reported: some 20 received Ad26.COV2.S at low or high dose, single or two shots; a few received placebo; per-sample allocation not given. Sampling was performed 63 days after the first vaccine or placebo injection. Germline CDR1 is SEHNR and CDR2 is FQNEAQ (reference sequence). The CDR3 is 12 residues long. V shed 2 bases and J shed 9 bases, with 5 bases lying between them. Only in-frame clones appear in the TCRdb table, and some are missing; sequencing was by immunoSEQ multiplex PCR. The profile shows some 640,000 clones, approximately 88% of them singletons.

The sequences come from peripheral blood, collected in a trial of Ad26.COV2.S vaccine versus placebo. This receptor was taken from a person aged 18-60 years who received the Ad26.COV2.S COVID-19 vaccine or a placebo. The chain uses TRBV7-9 and TRBJ1-6; perhaps TRBD1 as D (5 bases). CDR3 coding DNA: TGTGCCAGCAGCTTACAGGGTTCACCCCTCCACTTT. Its protein product is CASSLQGSPLHF.